The rows below give T cell receptor beta chains drawn from one sample of a study of blood T cell repertoires in COVID-19. The data were produced by immunoSEQ multiplex PCR, yet TCRdb's version contains in-frame clones alone and is incomplete. In the table there are around 250,000 clones, roughly 88% of which are singletons. The sequenced sample consisted of peripheral blood. These receptors were obtained from a woman of 80 years or more with COVID-19, enrolled during active disease. Both conserved end residues are part of each CDR3. The D gene is left open where the match is weak. Where a row states a size, it is once, few, many or the class of an expanded clone; other rows omit it.

d_call,clone_size,j_call,v_call,cdr3_aa,cdr3_nt
.,few,TRBJ1-3,TRBV3-1/TRBV3-2,CASSQGTTGNTIYF,TGTGCCAGCAGCCAGGGGACAACTGGAAACACCATATATTTT
TRBD2,.,TRBJ2-3,TRBV11-1,CASSVTSDADTQYF,TGTGCCAGCAGCGTCACTAGCGACGCAGATACGCAGTATTTT
.,.,TRBJ1-5,TRBV3-1/TRBV3-2,CASSNRDENQPQHF,TGTGCCAGTAGCAACAGGGACGAGAATCAGCCCCAGCATTTT
TRBD1,.,TRBJ1-5,TRBV10-2,CASVDRGSGSNQPQHF,TGCGCCAGCGTCGACAGGGGGTCTGGGAGCAATCAGCCCCAGCATTTT
TRBD2,.,TRBJ2-5,TRBV12-5,CASGLGSGGSVETQYF,TGTGCTAGTGGTTTAGGTAGCGGGGGGTCGGTAGAGACCCAGTACTTC
TRBD1,.,TRBJ1-1,TRBV6-5,CASRGQGKVAEAFF,TGTGCCAGCCGGGGACAGGGGAAAGTCGCTGAAGCTTTCTTT
TRBD1,.,TRBJ2-5,TRBV7-2,CASSGTGGPQETQYF,TGTGCCAGCAGCGGGACAGGGGGACCTCAAGAGACCCAGTACTTC
TRBD1,once,TRBJ1-1,TRBV28,CASSPGGLSTEAFF,TGTGCCAGCAGTCCAGGGGGCCTTAGCACTGAAGCTTTCTTT
TRBD2,.,TRBJ2-3,TRBV19,CASSIASGSGGRMNTQYF,TGTGCCAGTAGTATAGCGTCGGGTAGCGGGGGGCGCATGAATACGCAGTATTTT
TRBD1,.,TRBJ1-2,TRBV28,CASMEITGGSDGYTF,TGTGCCAGCATGGAGATTACAGGGGGGTCAGATGGCTACACCTTC
TRBD1,once,TRBJ1-5,TRBV6-6,CASSRSGTEGSNQPQHF,TGTGCCAGCAGTAGATCCGGGACAGAGGGAAGCAATCAGCCCCAGCATTTT
.,once,TRBJ2-7,TRBV14,CASSPNLQGEQYF,TGTGCCAGCAGCCCGAATTTACAGGGCGAGCAGTACTTC